The 24 T cell receptor beta chains given below trace back to one sample, sequenced in a study of a mutant IDH1 vaccine in newly diagnosed glioma. No antigen has been identified for these receptors. TCRdb's copy holds only in-frame clones and misses some; the assay was immunoSEQ multiplex PCR. The data contain some 20,000 clones, roughly 82% of them singletons. As for time point: week 23, last vaccination. Each vaccine dose was 300 ug of mutant IDH1 20-mer peptide, with topical imiquimod. Sample: PBMCs, taken from a glioma patient whose treatment included an IDH1 peptide vaccine. The source is a man aged 25 to 40 with glioma.

The chain combines TRBV19 with TRBJ2-7; D gene uncertain. Germline CDR1 is LNHDA and CDR2 is SQIVND (reference sequence). V was clipped by 1 base and J by 5 bases, with 9 bases between them. There are 13 residues in the CDR3. The CDR3 region is CASSIGIRNEQYF. In nucleotides, the CDR3 is TGTGCCAGTAGTATAGGTATACGGAACGAGCAGTACTTC.

This clone was observed a few times. This chain joins TRBV7-2 and TRBJ2-7; 11 nucleotides line up with TRBD2. The CDR3 covers 14 residues. In germline, CDR1 is SGHTA, CDR2 FQGNSA. V trimming: 5 bases; J trimming: 5 bases; junction bases outside the gene matches: 5. CDR3 coding DNA: TGTGCCAGCAGCATTAGCGGGAGGGACCACGAGCAGTACTTC. Translation gives CASSISGRDHEQYF.

The chain recombines TRBV7-9 with TRBJ1-2, with 9 bases fitting TRBD1. The CDR3 covers 14 residues. CDR1 SEHNR and CDR2 FQNEAQ come from the germline V gene (reference sequence). V lost 11 bases, J lost 5 bases, and 12 bases stayed unmatched. CDR3 nucleotides: TGTGCCCTAGACGGACAGGGGCTATGGTATGGCTACACCTTC. It is translated as CALDGQGLWYGYTF. The entire variable domain, with the rest obtained from reference TRBV7-9 and TRBJ1-2, is as follows: DTGVSQNPRHKITKRGQNVTFRCDPISEHNRLYWYRQTLGQGPEFLTYFQNEAQLEKSRLLSDRFSAERPKGSFSTLEIQRTEQGDSAMYLCALDGQGLWYGYTFGSGTRLTVV.

The chain joins TRBV29-1 to TRBJ2-3, with TRBD2 identical over 7 bases. V lost 0 bases, J lost 2 bases, and 11 bases stayed unmatched. Per the germline V gene, CDR1 is SQVTM and CDR2 is ANQGSEA. The CDR3 is 17 amino acids. In nucleotides, the CDR3 is TGCAGCGTTGAAGATAGGGAGGGAGGGGCCCCCACAGATACGCAGTATTTT. Translating it yields CSVEDREGGAPTDTQYF.

This chain connects TRBV11-2 to TRBJ2-7; perhaps TRBD2 as D (6 bases). Per the germline V gene, CDR1 is SGHAT and CDR2 is FQNNGV. The V end lost 2 bases, the J end lost 3 bases, and 14 bases lay between the germline ends. This CDR3 has 15 residues. The CDR3 DNA reads TGTGCCAGCAGCTTAAAGCGGGTGGATTTCTACGAGCAGTACTTC. Protein: CASSLKRVDFYEQYF. The whole variable domain, remainder taken from reference TRBV11-2 and TRBJ2-7, is EAGVAQSPRYKIIEKRQSVAFWCNPISGHATLYWYQQILGQGPKLLIQFQNNGVVDDSQLPKDRFSAERLKGVDSTLKIQPAKLEDSAVYLCASSLKRVDFYEQYFGPGTRLTVT.

This chain joins TRBV5-8 and TRBJ1-2; weak D call: TRBD1 (5 bases). Per the germline V gene, CDR1 is SGHTS and CDR2 is YDEGEE. CDR3 length: 14 residues. Between the trimmed V and J ends, which lost 2 bases and 4 bases, there was a span of 12 bases. The DNA of the CDR3 is TGTGCCAGCAGCTTCCGGGGCTCCGGCTATGGCTACACCTTC. Translated, it gives CASSFRGSGYGYTF. Variable domain in full (rest from reference TRBV5-8 and TRBJ1-2): EAGVTQSPTHLIKTRGQQATLRCSPISGHTSVYWYQQALGLGLQFLLWYDEGEERNRGNFPPRFSGRQFPNYSSELNVNALELEDSALYLCASSFRGSGYGYTFGSGTRLTVV.

The J gene is TRBJ1-1, the V gene TRBV14, with D unresolved. V lost 5 bases, J lost 7 bases, and 11 bases lay in between. Germline V CDR1 and CDR2: SGHDN, FVKESK. The CDR3 loop spans 12 amino acids. The CDR3: CASSSQSIEAFF. As DNA, the CDR3 is TGTGCCAGCAGCTCGCAGTCGATTGAAGCTTTCTTT.

The rearrangement links TRBV5-1 to TRBJ2-3; D unresolved. Germline V gene data show CDR1 as SGHRS and CDR2 as YFSETQ. Trimming stripped 0 bases from V and 0 bases from J, with 5 bases between. The CDR3 runs 14 residues. The CDR3: CASSLGSSTDTQYF. The CDR3 DNA sequence: TGCGCCAGCAGCTTGGGGAGTAGCACAGATACGCAGTATTTT.

The rearrangement uses TRBV19 and TRBJ2-7; D is undetermined. The germline gives CDR1 LNHDA, CDR2 SQIVND (reference sequence). Trimming removed 6 bases from V and 0 bases from J, with 12 bases in between. There are 14 residues in the CDR3. The CDR3 spells CASSTQSSSYEQYF. The CDR3 DNA reads as TGTGCCAGTAGCACCCAGAGTAGCTCCTACGAGCAGTACTTC.

V and J are TRBV5-1 and TRBJ2-2, with TRBD2 matching 7 bases. The V gene's germline CDR1 is SGHRS and CDR2 YFSETQ. The CDR3 is 15 amino acids. V shed 0 bases and J 3 bases; nucleotides not matched to a gene: 2. The CDR3 DNA reads TGCGCCAGCAGCTTGGTGGGGGGGTACACCGGGGAGCTGTTTTTT. Translated, it gives CASSLVGGYTGELFF.

This sequence joins TRBV11-3 and TRBJ2-2; possible D gene TRBD2, 6 bases. V shed 1 base and J shed 1 base, with 10 bases lying between them. Germline lookup yields CDR1 SGHNT and CDR2 YENEEA. The CDR3 is 16 residues long. CDR3 nucleotides: TGTGCCAGCAGCTTAGGGGGAGGCGGGAACACCGGGGAGCTGTTTTTT. It is translated as CASSLGGGGNTGELFF.

The chain links TRBV14 to TRBJ2-3; either TRBD1 or TRBD2 may fit D (5 bases each). This CDR3 has 13 amino acids. Trimming shortened V by 5 bases and J by 2 bases, and 8 bases separated the two germline ends. Looked up from germline, CDR1 is SGHDN and CDR2 is FVKESK. CDR3 sequence reads: CASSRDVTDTQYF. CDR3 DNA sequence: TGTGCCAGCAGCAGGGACGTCACAGATACGCAGTATTTT.

In nucleotides, the CDR3 is TGTGCCAGCAGCCTATGGGCAGAGAATGAAAAACTGTTTTTT. It encodes CASSLWAENEKLFF. The chain uses TRBV7-9 and TRBJ1-4, with D unclear. This CDR3 contains 14 residues. Germline V gene sequence: CDR1 SEHNR, CDR2 FQNEAQ (reference sequence). Trimming left V 5 bases short and J 5 bases short, with 12 bases between.

The chain is built from TRBV7-9 and TRBJ1-1; no clear D. The CDR3 sequence is 12 residues long. CDR1 is SEHNR and CDR2 is FQNEAQ in the germline V gene (reference sequence). V gave up 1 base and J gave up 3 bases, with 3 bases separating them. CDR3 nucleotide sequence: TGTGCCAGCAGCTTAGTTGACACTGAAGCTTTCTTT. This translates into CASSLVDTEAFF.

This clone is termed medium-sized. The gene calls are TRBV2 and TRBJ2-2, with 13 bases that match TRBD2. The trim removed 8 bases at V and 7 bases at J, leaving 7 bases unmatched. CDR1 is SNHLY, CDR2 FYNNEI, per germline. The CDR3 is 15 residues long. The CDR3 DNA follows: TGTGCCAGCGGAGGACTAGCGGGAGAGAGCGGGGAGCTGTTTTTT. Translated, it gives CASGGLAGESGELFF. The whole variable domain, filled in from reference TRBV2 and TRBJ2-2, reads EPEVTQTPSHQVTQMGQEVILRCVPISNHLYFYWYRQILGQKVEFLVSFYNNEISEKSEIFDDQFSVERPDGSNFTLKIRSTKLEDSAMYFCASGGLAGESGELFFGEGSRLTVL.

The rearrangement links TRBV6-4 to TRBJ1-2; the D is unclear. The CDR3 loop spans 14 amino acids. Germline V gene sequence: CDR1 MRHNA, CDR2 SNTAGT. Between the trimmed V and J ends, which lost 7 bases and 6 bases, there was a span of 18 bases. This chain's CDR3 is CASTTWREGDGYTF. The CDR3 nucleotides are TGTGCCAGCACCACGTGGAGGGAGGGAGATGGCTACACCTTC.

The rearrangement joins TRBV5-6 to TRBJ1-1; unclear D gene. Germline V gene sequence: CDR1 SGHDT, CDR2 YYEEEE. The CDR3 is 14 amino acids. V shed 2 bases and J shed 5 bases, with 13 bases lying between them. CDR3 protein: CASSFRRRQTEAFF. The CDR3 bases are TGTGCCAGCAGCTTTAGGAGGAGGCAGACTGAAGCTTTCTTT.

The rearrangement links TRBV6-5 to TRBJ2-3; tentative D call: TRBD2 (6 bases). The germline gives CDR1 MNHEY, CDR2 SVGAGI. Between the trimmed V and J ends, which lost 0 bases and 4 bases, there was a span of 8 bases. The CDR3 contains 14 residues. The CDR3 nucleotides read TGTGCCAGCAGTTACTCACCGGGAGCAGATACGCAGTATTTT. Translated: CASSYSPGADTQYF.

V usage is TRBV9 and J usage is TRBJ2-5; 11 bases align to TRBD2. The CDR3 contains 16 residues. The ends lost 2 bases at V and 5 bases at J; junction bases unmatched: 8. Germline assignment: CDR1 SGDLS and CDR2 YYNGEE. This CDR3 is CASSVGLAGRPETQYF. The CDR3 DNA follows: TGTGCCAGCAGCGTTGGACTAGCGGGTCGGCCTGAGACCCAGTACTTC.

The chain uses TRBV27 and TRBJ1-2, with a tentative D call TRBD1 (5 bases). V was shortened by 7 bases and J by 0 bases, with 15 bases between the two germline ends. The germline gives CDR1 MNHEY, CDR2 SMNVEV (reference sequence). The CDR3 spans 15 residues. The CDR3 loop is CASMARGLANYGYTF. For the CDR3, the DNA is TGTGCCAGCATGGCCCGGGGCCTTGCTAACTATGGCTACACCTTC.

This clone was seen a single time. The chain joins TRBV1 to TRBJ1-2; the table gives TRBD1 as D, unverified against the DNA. TRBV1 is a listed pseudogene. The CDR3 runs to 17 residues. The CDR3 spells CTSTLIGTGQGRSGYTF. Here the CDR3 DNA reads TGCACCAGCACCCTCATTGGGACGGGACAGGGGCGTAGCGGCTACACCTTC.

The J gene is TRBJ1-5, the V gene TRBV27; TRBD1 matches at 9 bases. V was clipped by 2 bases and J by 6 bases; unmatched bases: 2. CDR1 is MNHEY, CDR2 SMNVEV, per germline (reference sequence). CDR3 size: 14 residues. CDR3 nucleotides: TGTGCCAGCAGTTTAACAGGGGGCGGTCAGCCCCAGCATTTT. This gives the protein CASSLTGGGQPQHF.

The chain couples TRBV12-5 to TRBJ1-5; no definite D call. Trimming cost V 1 base and J 7 bases, with 5 bases left between them. CDR1 is LGHNT and CDR2 is FRNRAP in the germline V gene. The CDR3 spans 12 residues. CDR3 in DNA: TGTGCTAGTGGTTTGGCTCTACAGCCCCAGCATTTT. Translating gives CASGLALQPQHF.

The rearrangement uses TRBV5-4 and TRBJ1-2, with D uncertain. The ends were cut back, 9 bases at V and 1 base at J, with 13 bases in the middle. This CDR3 has 13 amino acids. Per the germline V gene, CDR1 is SGHNT and CDR2 is YYREEE (reference sequence). The CDR3 loop is CATKGRINYGYTF. CDR3 coding DNA: TGTGCCACCAAGGGAAGGATTAACTATGGCTACACCTTC.